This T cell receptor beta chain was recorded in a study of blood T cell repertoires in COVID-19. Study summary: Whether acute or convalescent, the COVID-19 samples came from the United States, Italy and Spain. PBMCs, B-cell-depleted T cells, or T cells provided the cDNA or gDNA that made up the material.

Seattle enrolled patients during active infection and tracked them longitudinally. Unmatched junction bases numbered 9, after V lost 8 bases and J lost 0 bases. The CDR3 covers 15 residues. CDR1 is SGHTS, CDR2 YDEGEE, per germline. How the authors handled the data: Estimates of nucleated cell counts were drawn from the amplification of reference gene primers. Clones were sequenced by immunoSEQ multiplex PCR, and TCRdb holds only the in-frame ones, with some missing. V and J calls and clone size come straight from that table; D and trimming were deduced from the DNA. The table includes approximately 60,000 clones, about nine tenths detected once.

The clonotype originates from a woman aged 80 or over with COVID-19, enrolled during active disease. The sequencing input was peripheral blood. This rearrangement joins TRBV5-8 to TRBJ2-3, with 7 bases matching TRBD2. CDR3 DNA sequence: TGTGCCAGTAAGTTGCGGGGGACTAGCACAGATACGCAGTATTTT. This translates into CASKLRGTSTDTQYF.